Listed below are T cell receptor beta chains from one sample, sequenced in a study of CD8+ T cells in alopecia areata. Profiling relied on immunoSEQ multiplex PCR, and the TCRdb table lists in-frame clones only, not all of them. Altogether about 150,000 clones are present, about 59% being singletons, with the ten largest covering 15% to 20%. The material sequenced was CD8+ T cells sorted from blood, taken at week 4, from a patient treated with tofacitinib. Receptors were obtained from a human donor with alopecia areata. Both conserved end residues are part of each CDR3. D genes are given only for firm matches. Expanded clones are given a class, and other clones once, few, many or no size at all.

clone_size j_call d_call v_call cdr3_aa cdr3_nt
few TRBJ1-6 NA TRBV27 CASSLSAGVYNSPLHF TGTGCCAGCAGTTTATCCGCCGGCGTTTATAATTCACCCCTCCACTTT
few TRBJ2-7 NA TRBV7-9 CASSPDGVSYEQYF TGTGCCAGCAGCCCCGACGGAGTTTCCTACGAGCAGTACTTC
few TRBJ1-1 NA TRBV29-1 CSVDFDGTEAFF TGCAGCGTTGATTTTGATGGAACTGAAGCTTTCTTT
NA TRBJ1-5 NA TRBV6-5 CASSYGTPDSNQPQHF TGTGCCAGCAGTTACGGGACACCTGATAGCAATCAGCCCCAGCATTTT
NA TRBJ2-7 TRBD2 TRBV4-1 CASSLGLAGEWVEQYF TGCGCCAGCAGCCTCGGACTAGCGGGGGAGTGGGTCGAGCAGTACTTC
many TRBJ2-3 TRBD1 TRBV6-4 CASSDSGTGADTQYF TGTGCCAGCAGTGACTCCGGGACAGGGGCAGATACGCAGTATTTT
NA TRBJ2-1 NA TRBV29-1 CSGYRDPEQFF TGCAGCGGGTACAGGGATCCTGAGCAGTTCTTC
NA TRBJ1-2 TRBD1 TRBV29-1 CSEGPASWTGKKNGYTF TGCAGCGAGGGGCCAGCATCCTGGACAGGGAAGAAGAATGGCTACACCTTC
NA TRBJ1-1 NA TRBV4-3 CASSLMVPGTEAFF TGCGCCAGCAGCCTCATGGTACCAGGGACTGAAGCTTTCTTT
NA TRBJ2-1 NA TRBV4-3 CASSQVRSYNEQFF TGCGCCAGCAGCCAAGTTAGATCCTACAATGAGCAGTTCTTC
few TRBJ1-6 NA TRBV30 CAWSGGAWGTNSPLHF TGTGCCTGGAGTGGTGGGGCCTGGGGTACTAATTCACCCCTCCACTTT
once TRBJ2-5 NA TRBV11-2 CASSSLAETQYF TGTGCCAGCAGCTCCTTAGCCGAGACCCAGTACTTC
NA TRBJ2-1 TRBD1 TRBV29-1 CSGDRGYYNEQFF TGCAGCGGGGACAGAGGTTACTACAATGAGCAGTTCTTC
NA TRBJ2-7 TRBD1 TRBV4-3 CASSQDPRDREFYEQYF TGCGCCAGCAGCCAAGATCCTCGCGACAGGGAATTTTACGAGCAGTACTTC
NA TRBJ2-1 TRBD2 TRBV5-6 CASSSFAGTSGYNEQFF TGTGCCAGCAGCTCATTCGCCGGGACTAGCGGATACAATGAGCAGTTCTTC
NA TRBJ2-7 TRBD1 TRBV4-1 CASSPGTGGDYEQYF TGCGCCAGCAGCCCGGGGACAGGGGGAGACTACGAGCAGTACTTC
NA TRBJ1-5 NA TRBV4-1 CASSLRRGDQPQHF TGCGCCAGCAGCCTAAGGAGGGGAGATCAGCCCCAGCATTTT
NA TRBJ1-5 TRBD1 TRBV29-1 CSVLGDSNNQPQHF TGCAGCGTTCTCGGGGACAGTAACAATCAGCCCCAGCATTTT
NA TRBJ1-2 NA TRBV30 CARSGSLVPNYGYTF TGTGCCCGGTCCGGGTCTCTAGTTCCTAACTATGGCTACACCTTC
few TRBJ1-4 NA TRBV7-9 CASSRSTNEKLFF TGCGCCAGCAGCCGGTCAACTAATGAAAAACTGTTTTTT
NA TRBJ2-5 NA TRBV27 CASSPRGETQYF TGTGCCAGCAGTCCGAGGGGAGAGACCCAGTACTTC
NA TRBJ1-2 NA TRBV30 CAWSGGVGSTF TGTGCCTGGAGTGGGGGGGTTGGTTCCACCTTC
NA TRBJ1-6 NA TRBV4-2 CASSQASLGDSPLHF TGTGCCAGCAGCCAAGCATCTTTAGGTGATTCACCCCTCCACTTT
NA TRBJ1-2 NA TRBV5-1 CASSLVGRANYGYTF TGCGCCAGCAGCTTGGTCGGACGAGCTAACTATGGCTACACCTTC
few TRBJ2-1 NA TRBV30 CAWSVQYNEQFF TGTGCCTGGAGTGTACAGTACAATGAGCAGTTCTTC
NA TRBJ1-2 NA TRBV19 CATRGLYGYTF TGTGCCACTCGAGGATTATATGGCTACACCTTC
NA TRBJ2-5 NA TRBV6-5 CASSYLGEETQYF TGTGCCAGCAGTTACTTGGGGGAAGAGACCCAGTACTTC
NA TRBJ1-6 NA TRBV30 CAWSVQTDSPLHF TGTGCCTGGAGTGTGCAGACGGATTCACCCCTCCACTTT
few TRBJ1-5 TRBD1 TRBV27 CASRRGTVSNQPQHF TGTGCCAGCAGACGAGGGACAGTTAGCAATCAGCCCCAGCATTTT
NA TRBJ2-7 NA TRBV5-6 CASSPPGSGGYEQYF TGTGCCAGCAGCCCCCCGGGGTCGGGCGGCTACGAGCAGTACTTC
NA TRBJ2-2 NA TRBV6-5 CASSYSRLTNTGELFF TGTGCCAGCAGTTACTCTCGGCTAACCAACACCGGGGAGCTGTTTTTT
few TRBJ1-2 NA TRBV6-5 CASGQNYGYTF TGTGCCAGCGGACAGAACTATGGCTACACCTTC
NA TRBJ2-5 TRBD2 TRBV12-5 CASGLVRGGTGQETQYF TGTGCTAGTGGTTTGGTTCGCGGGGGTACGGGGCAAGAGACCCAGTACTTC
NA TRBJ2-5 NA TRBV30 CAWSVRQVGTQYF TGTGCCTGGAGTGTCAGGCAGGTGGGGACCCAGTACTTC
few TRBJ1-4 TRBD1 TRBV9 CASSADQGEVYEKLFF TGTGCCAGCAGCGCGGATCAGGGGGAGGTTTATGAAAAACTGTTTTTT
NA TRBJ2-3 TRBD1 TRBV10-3 CAIRQGSTDTQYF TGTGCCATTCGACAGGGGAGCACAGATACGCAGTATTTT
few TRBJ1-5 NA TRBV6-6 CASSYSMGNQPQHF TGTGCCAGCAGTTACTCAATGGGCAATCAGCCCCAGCATTTT
NA TRBJ2-3 TRBD1 TRBV6-5 CASSPGQAGPDTQYF TGTGCCAGCAGCCCGGGACAGGCGGGACCAGATACGCAGTATTTT
NA TRBJ1-2 TRBD1 TRBV29-1 CSVEGQSANYGYTF TGCAGCGTTGAGGGACAGTCAGCTAACTATGGCTACACCTTC
NA TRBJ2-7 NA TRBV6-5 CASSYSSGSYEQYF TGTGCCAGCAGTTACTCGTCAGGTTCCTACGAGCAGTACTTC
NA TRBJ2-5 TRBD1 TRBV5-1 CASSPPGQGVLIGETQYF TGCGCCAGCAGCCCCCCCGGTCAGGGGGTCCTTATCGGGGAGACCCAGTACTTC
NA TRBJ2-1 NA TRBV27 CASSLFRPSSYNEQFF TGTGCCAGCAGTTTATTCCGACCGAGCTCCTACAATGAGCAGTTCTTC
NA TRBJ2-5 TRBD1 TRBV15 CATSRELGQAKETQYF TGTGCCACCAGCAGGGAACTTGGACAGGCCAAAGAGACCCAGTACTTC
NA TRBJ1-3 NA TRBV30 CAWNPGTEDSGNTIYF TGTGCCTGGAATCCCGGGACCGAGGACTCTGGAAACACCATATATTTT
NA TRBJ2-1 TRBD2 TRBV7-8 CASSLARGNTYNEQFF TGTGCCAGCAGCTTAGCGCGGGGGAACACCTACAATGAGCAGTTCTTC
NA TRBJ1-1 NA TRBV10-3 CAIKDLDTEAFF TGTGCCATCAAGGACCTTGACACTGAAGCTTTCTTT
NA TRBJ1-1 TRBD1 TRBV7-9 CASSGSAPGQALQRTEAFF TGTGCCAGCAGCGGGAGTGCTCCGGGACAGGCCCTCCAGAGGACTGAAGCTTTCTTT
NA TRBJ1-1 NA TRBV30 CAWSVHGVNTEAFF TGTGCCTGGAGTGTACATGGGGTGAACACTGAAGCTTTCTTT
few TRBJ2-5 NA TRBV15 CATKWTVRQETQYF TGTGCCACCAAGTGGACAGTCCGCCAAGAGACCCAGTACTTC